Listed below are T cell receptor beta chains from one sample, sequenced in a study of shared clonotypes between healthy human individuals. Sequencing used immunoSEQ multiplex PCR; TCRdb keeps in-frame clones, though not all of them. The sample shows about 2.1 million clones, more than 85% of them seen only once. The sequencing sample was made of naive CD8+ T cells from PBMCs. Receptor source: a man aged 18 to 30 in good health. Some clones in this sample may be carry-over from other donors' samples. CDR3s include the opening cysteine and the closing phenylalanine or tryptophan.

cdr3_length | j_call | v_call | cdr3_aa
13 | TRBJ2-5 | TRBV9 | CASSVDRGETQYF
12 | TRBJ2-1 | TRBV5-4 | CASSSPVNEQFF
15 | TRBJ2-7 | TRBV9 | CASTQGGGSSYEQYF
15 | TRBJ2-7 | TRBV6-1 | CASSDGTLSSYEQYF
15 | TRBJ2-2 | TRBV7-9 | CASSLGSGPTGELFF
15 | TRBJ1-1 | TRBV19 | CASSPDREGGSEAFF
15 | TRBJ1-2 | TRBV9 | CASSEGPRDRYGYTF
14 | TRBJ1-5 | TRBV29-1 | CSVAPGMSNQPQHF
17 | TRBJ2-7 | TRBV28 | CASSLYPRGRAPYEQYF
14 | TRBJ1-2 | TRBV9 | CASSVGTGGYGYTF
16 | TRBJ1-1 | TRBV9 | CASSSERGGRVAEAFF
11 | TRBJ1-5 | TRBV5-8 | CASSFGQPQHF
15 | TRBJ2-3 | TRBV19 | CASSIRVRGSDTQYF
12 | TRBJ2-1 | TRBV13 | CASSLQGNEQFF
15 | TRBJ2-1 | TRBV4-2 | CASSHGTDSQNEQFF
12 | TRBJ2-7 | TRBV19 | CASSAGRGEQYF
14 | TRBJ2-3 | TRBV9 | CASSFGLAGDSQYF
14 | TRBJ2-2 | TRBV28 | CASRRQGNTGELFF
16 | TRBJ2-1 | TRBV7-9 | CASSSRDSLTYNEQFF
15 | TRBJ2-2 | TRBV7-9 | CASSRSGGATGELFF
14 | TRBJ2-7 | TRBV28 | CASSLSRQGREQYF
14 | TRBJ2-7 | TRBV19 | CASSRGLGTYEQYF
16 | TRBJ2-1 | TRBV2 | CASSESGGRTYNEQFF
15 | TRBJ2-7 | TRBV4-3 | CASSPGTASTYEQYF
14 | TRBJ1-1 | TRBV2 | CASSGAGVGTEAFF
18 | TRBJ1-5 | TRBV28 | CASSSRRRGAEGNQPQHF
18 | TRBJ2-1 | TRBV10-2 | CASSVRPGTSGLYNEQFF
12 | TRBJ2-1 | TRBV13 | CASSLTGDEQFF
13 | TRBJ2-3 | TRBV10-3 | CAIRDQETDTQYF
17 | TRBJ2-3 | TRBV27 | CASRTLTSGESTDTQYF
19 | TRBJ1-4 | TRBV7-9 | CASSLGEGGSSPTNEKLFF
12 | TRBJ2-2 | TRBV10-3 | CAIRGETGELFF
13 | TRBJ1-2 | TRBV27 | CASSLSPGIGYTF
14 | TRBJ1-4 | TRBV28 | CASSLSRANEKLFF
15 | TRBJ2-7 | TRBV4-1 | CASSQDPRGTDEQYF
12 | TRBJ2-1 | TRBV27 | CASSSPFNEQFF
16 | TRBJ1-2 | TRBV9 | CASSVSLDVGSNGYTF
18 | TRBJ2-7 | TRBV30 | CACLSLGLAGESSYEQYF
14 | TRBJ1-4 | TRBV9 | CASSGQGADEKLFF
14 | TRBJ2-3 | TRBV27 | CASSFMRSTDTQYF
15 | TRBJ2-5 | TRBV7-8 | CASSPSLYLVETQYF
15 | TRBJ1-5 | TRBV27 | CASSLSRVGNQPQHF
15 | TRBJ2-3 | TRBV7-2 | CASSPRGIGSDTQYF
17 | TRBJ2-1 | TRBV9 | CASSLGLAGALSYEQFF
19 | TRBJ2-1 | TRBV6-1 | CASSEPSGGTHKMLNEQFF
15 | TRBJ1-2 | TRBV11-2 | CASSPTGGQYYGYTF
13 | TRBJ2-2 | TRBV6-5 | CASNPLGAGELFF
14 | TRBJ2-5 | TRBV25-1 | CASRDRDREETQYF
12 | TRBJ2-1 | TRBV9 | CASSPSLGEQFF
16 | TRBJ2-5 | TRBV28 | CASSPRGLAGQETQYF